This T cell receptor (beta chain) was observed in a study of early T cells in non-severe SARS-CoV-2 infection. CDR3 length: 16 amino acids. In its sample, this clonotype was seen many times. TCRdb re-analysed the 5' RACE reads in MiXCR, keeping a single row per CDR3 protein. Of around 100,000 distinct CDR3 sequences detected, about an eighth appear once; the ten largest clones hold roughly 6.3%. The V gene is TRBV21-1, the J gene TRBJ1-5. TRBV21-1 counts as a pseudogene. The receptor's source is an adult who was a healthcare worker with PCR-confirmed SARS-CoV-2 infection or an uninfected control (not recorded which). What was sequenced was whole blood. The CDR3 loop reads CASSKEADGSNQPQHF. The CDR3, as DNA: TGTGCCAGCAGCAAAGAGGCGGACGGAAGCAATCAGCCCCAGCATTTT.